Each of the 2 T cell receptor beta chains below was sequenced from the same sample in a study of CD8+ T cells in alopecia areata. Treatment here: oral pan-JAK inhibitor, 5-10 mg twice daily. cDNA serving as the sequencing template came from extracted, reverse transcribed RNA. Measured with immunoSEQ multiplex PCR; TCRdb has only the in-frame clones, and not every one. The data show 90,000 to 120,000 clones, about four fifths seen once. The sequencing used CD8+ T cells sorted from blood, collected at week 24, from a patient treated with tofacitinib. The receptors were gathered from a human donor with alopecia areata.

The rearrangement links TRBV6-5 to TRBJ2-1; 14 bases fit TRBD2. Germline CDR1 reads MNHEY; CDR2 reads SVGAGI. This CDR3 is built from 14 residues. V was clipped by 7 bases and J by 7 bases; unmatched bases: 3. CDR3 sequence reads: CASTRTSGGNEQFF. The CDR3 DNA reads TGTGCCAGCACCCGGACTAGCGGGGGGAATGAGCAGTTCTTC.

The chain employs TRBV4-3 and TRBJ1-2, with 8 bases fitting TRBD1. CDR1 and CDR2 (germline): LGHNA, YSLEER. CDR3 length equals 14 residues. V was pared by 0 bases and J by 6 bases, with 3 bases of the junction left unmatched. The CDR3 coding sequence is TGCGCCAGCAGCCAAGATAGGACAGGGAATGGCTACACCTTC. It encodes CASSQDRTGNGYTF.